The 25 T cell receptor beta chains given below trace back to one sample, sequenced in a study of T-cell memory formation after mild COVID-19. TCRdb called the 5' RACE reads again in MiXCR, with one record for every CDR3 protein. This table holds some 150,000 distinct CDR3 sequences, under 30% found once. The material sequenced was PBMCs or a T cell subset sorted from them (not recorded which). These receptors came from an adult woman who had mild COVID-19 (a few samples of this study predate the infection). Cell type and time point are not known.

J is TRBJ1-5 and V is TRBV7-3; D ambiguous. This CDR3 region has 15 residues. Trimming shortened V by 0 bases and J by 4 bases, and 10 bases separated the two germline ends. Germline assignment: CDR1 SGHTA and CDR2 FQGTGA. Here the CDR3 DNA reads TGTGCCAGCAGCTTAACTCTGGCTCTGAATCAGCCCCAGCATTTT. Its protein product is CASSLTLALNQPQHF.

V usage is TRBV6-2 or TRBV6-3 and J usage is TRBJ2-7; the match to TRBD1 covers 10 bases. The CDR3 sequence is 16 residues long. Germline lookup yields CDR1 MNHEY and CDR2 SVGEGT. V was pared by 8 bases and J by 3 bases, with 13 bases of the junction left unmatched. The CDR3 bases are TGTGCCAGCGGTCCCCTGGGACAGGGGCGATTCTACGAGCAGTACTTC. It is translated as CASGPLGQGRFYEQYF.

This chain uses TRBV24-1 with TRBJ2-7; no clear D gene. The CDR3 is 11 residues long. V gave up 4 bases and J gave up 9 bases, with 9 bases separating them. The germline V gene encodes CDR1 KGHDR and CDR2 SFDVKD. As DNA, the CDR3 is TGTGCCACCAGTGACCGGGTAGGGCAGTACTTC. Amino acid sequence: CATSDRVGQYF.

V usage is TRBV20-1 and J usage is TRBJ2-2, with 10 bases matching TRBD2. Germline CDR1 and CDR2: DFQATT and SNEGSKA (reference sequence). V lost 4 bases and J lost 7; bases outside the gene matches: 6. The CDR3 sequence is 14 residues long. The chain's CDR3 is CSATSGGAIGELFF. CDR3 in DNA: TGCAGTGCTACAAGCGGGGGGGCGATCGGGGAGCTGTTTTTT.

There are a few counts of this clonotype. This chain connects TRBV7-2 to TRBJ1-1; TRBD1 agrees at 7 bases. CDR1 and CDR2 from the germline V gene are SGHTA and FQGNSA. The ends lost 5 bases at V and 1 base at J; junction bases unmatched: 7. The CDR3 sequence is 15 residues long. Here the CDR3 reads CASSLRQGPNTEAFF. CDR3 sequence (DNA): TGTGCCAGCAGCCTTCGACAGGGTCCGAACACTGAAGCTTTCTTT. The entire variable domain, with the rest obtained from reference TRBV7-2 and TRBJ1-1, is as follows: GAGVSQSPSNKVTEKGKDVELRCDPISGHTALYWYRQSLGQGLEFLIYFQGNSAPDKSGLPSDRFSAERTGGSVSTLTIQRTQQEDSAVYLCASSLRQGPNTEAFFGQGTRLTVV.

J is TRBJ2-7 and V is TRBV13; no definite D call. The CDR3 contains 12 residues. Germline loops: CDR1 PRHDT, CDR2 FYEKMQ (reference sequence). Trimming cost V 2 bases and J 7 bases, with 9 bases left between them. CDR3 coding DNA: TGTGCCAGCAGCTTACCCCTTCAGGAGCAGTACTTC. The encoded protein is CASSLPLQEQYF. The variable domain in full, with the rest retrieved from reference TRBV13 and TRBJ2-7, is AAGVIQSPRHLIKEKRETATLKCYPIPRHDTVYWYQQGPGQDPQFLISFYEKMQSDKGSIPDRFSAQQFSDYHSELNMSSLELGDSALYFCASSLPLQEQYFGPGTRLTVT.

This clonotype was observed a handful of times. The genes are TRBV7-8 and TRBJ2-3; 8 bases line up with TRBD2. The germline V gene has CDR1 SGHVS and CDR2 FQNEAQ. This CDR3 has 15 amino acids. The J segment lost 7 bases and the V segment lost 2 bases, leaving 8 bases of the junction unmatched. The CDR3 DNA is TGTGCCAGCAGCTTATACGGGAGGGACTTCAATACGCAGTATTTT. It yields the protein CASSLYGRDFNTQYF.

This chain joins TRBV12-3 or TRBV12-4 and TRBJ1-4, with a tentative D call TRBD1 (5 bases). CDR3 length: 14 amino acids. V was trimmed by 5 bases and J by 11 bases, leaving 18 bases between them. The chain's CDR3 is CASSPGTESVKLFF. CDR3 nucleotide sequence: TGTGCCAGCAGTCCTGGGACCGAATCGGTTAAACTGTTTTTT.

CDR3 nucleotides: TGTGCCAGCAGCGTAACGGGAGGGGCCGACACCGGGGAGCTGTTTTTT. Protein sequence: CASSVTGGADTGELFF. The J gene is TRBJ2-2, the V gene TRBV9; 8 nucleotides line up with TRBD2. Germline V lookup: CDR1 SGDLS, CDR2 YYNGEE. Trimming cost V 1 base and J 3 bases; bases outside gene matches: 5. The CDR3 spans 16 residues.

The J gene is TRBJ1-6, the V gene TRBV15; D unclear. Trimming shortened V by 5 bases and J by 3 bases, and 11 bases separated the two germline ends. The germline CDR1 and CDR2 sequences are LNHNV and YYDKDF (reference sequence). This CDR3 has 15 residues. CDR3 bases: TGTGCCACCAGCCCGACCCGGGGCTATAATTCACCCCTCCACTTT. Translating gives CATSPTRGYNSPLHF.

The chain links TRBV11-3 to TRBJ2-7; tentative D call: TRBD2 (7 bases). Germline V gene data show CDR1 as SGHNT and CDR2 as YENEEA. The CDR3 runs to 13 residues. V shed 2 bases and J shed 5 bases, with 10 bases lying between them. The CDR3 loop is CASSLRGADEQYF. DNA of the CDR3: TGTGCCAGCAGCTTACGGGGGGCGGACGAGCAGTACTTC.

V and J are TRBV10-3 and TRBJ2-2, with D uncertain. CDR3 length equals 17 residues. Germline V gene data show CDR1 as ENHRY and CDR2 as SYGVKD. Trimming took 4 bases from V and 0 from J, leaving 15 bases between them. The chain's CDR3 is CAISAPIRAPNTGELFF. DNA for the CDR3: TGTGCCATCAGTGCGCCGATCCGGGCTCCGAACACCGGGGAGCTGTTTTTT.

This clonotype was detected only a few times. This chain links TRBV6-2 or TRBV6-3 with TRBJ2-1; 7 bases are shared with TRBD2. V was clipped by 2 bases and J by 4 bases; unmatched bases: 2. This CDR3 region has 14 residues. Germline lookup yields CDR1 MNHEY and CDR2 SVGEGT. The CDR3 bases are TGTGCCAGCAGTTACGGAGCGGGATACAATGAGCAGTTCTTC. This codes for CASSYGAGYNEQFF.

In nucleotides, the CDR3 is TGTGCCAGCAGCCCAAAGCGGAATTTGGATGAGCAGTTCTTC. Its protein product is CASSPKRNLDEQFF. This chain links TRBV7-9 with TRBJ2-1; D is perhaps TRBD2 (5 bases). With 5 bases removed from V and 8 bases from J, the gap between germline ends came to 16 bases. The CDR3 is 14 amino acids. Germline CDR1 and CDR2: SEHNR and FQNEAQ (reference sequence).

This clonotype was seen a handful of times. CDR3 region: CASSPRLAGVNNEQFF. As DNA, the CDR3 is TGTGCCAGCAGTCCCCGCTTAGCGGGTGTAAACAATGAGCAGTTCTTC. V gene TRBV6-2 or TRBV6-3 combines with J gene TRBJ2-1, with 7 positions matching TRBD2. This CDR3 is built from 16 residues. V dropped 5 bases and J dropped 5; count of bases not matched to a gene: 12. Germline V gives CDR1 MNHEY, CDR2 SVGEGT.

This clonotype was seen a handful of times. This chain connects TRBV7-8 to TRBJ2-2; TRBD1 aligns across 8 bases. Germline lookup yields CDR1 SGHVS and CDR2 FQNEAQ. V gave up 5 bases and J gave up 0 bases; unmatched junction bases: 14. This CDR3 has 19 amino acids. The CDR3 DNA reads as TGTGCCAGCAGCCAGAGGACAGGGACCATATACTCGAACACCGGGGAGCTGTTTTTT. This encodes CASSQRTGTIYSNTGELFF. The full variable domain, rest sourced from reference TRBV7-8 and TRBJ2-2, is GAGVSQSPRYKVAKRGQDVALRCDPISGHVSLFWYQQALGQGPEFLTYFQNEAQLDKSGLPSDRFFAERPEGSVSTLKIQRTQQEDSAVYLCASSQRTGTIYSNTGELFFGEGSRLTVL.

Regarding this clonotype: The limits of the CDR3 on the DNA are not certain, so only TCRdb's listed CDR3 is given. This chain joins TRBV29-1 and TRBJ2-7; the table's D call, TRBD2, has no DNA check behind it. Germline V CDR1 and CDR2: SQVTM, ANQGSEA. The CDR3 comprises 13 residues, both ends counted. The CDR3: CSTSGGTAYEQYF.

V usage is TRBV20-1 and J usage is TRBJ1-1; no reliable D call. Trimming removed 0 bases from V and 1 base from J, with 12 bases in between. There are 15 residues in the CDR3. Looked up from germline, CDR1 is DFQATT and CDR2 is SNEGSKA (reference sequence). The CDR3 DNA reads as TGCAGTGCTAGAGATTGGCAGGCTACGAACACTGAAGCTTTCTTT. The encoded protein is CSARDWQATNTEAFF.

This clonotype was recorded a few times. The rearrangement joins TRBV3-1 to TRBJ2-1; 13 nucleotides line up with TRBD2. This CDR3 contains 15 residues. CDR1 LGHDT and CDR2 YNNKEL come from the germline V gene (reference sequence). The V and J ends lost 4 bases and 10 bases, in that order; junction bases with no gene match: 7. CDR3 nucleotides: TGTGCCAGCAGCCCACTAGCGGGAGGGCCTCGCGAGCAGTTCTTC. This encodes CASSPLAGGPREQFF.

This clonotype was seen at least ten times. The chain carries TRBV4-1 and TRBJ2-7, with D possibly TRBD1 on 5 matching bases. Germline CDR1 is MGHRA and CDR2 is YSYEKL. CDR3 size: 15 residues. The V end was cut by 2 bases, the J end by 3 bases, with 14 bases between. CDR3 bases: TGCGCCAGCAGCCAATCTTGGGGCGGAAACTACGAGCAGTACTTC. Protein product: CASSQSWGGNYEQYF.

The rearrangement joins TRBV20-1 to TRBJ2-1; 9 bases match TRBD2. Germline values: CDR1 DFQATT, CDR2 SNEGSKA (reference sequence). The length of the CDR3 is 15 residues. Trimming removed 6 bases from V and 2 bases from J; junction bases left unmatched: 8. CDR3 in DNA: TGCAGTGCGAGTCCCGGACTAGCGACCTACAATGAGCAGTTCTTC. Its protein product is CSASPGLATYNEQFF.

This clonotype showed up just a few times. The gene calls are TRBV7-9 and TRBJ2-7; 14 nucleotides agree with TRBD2. The CDR3 is 16 amino acids. Germline trimming cut 1 base from V and 7 bases from J; bases unmatched to any gene: 6. Germline CDR1 reads SEHNR; CDR2 reads FQNEAQ (reference sequence). CDR3 amino acids: CASSLVRTSGGIEQYF. DNA for the CDR3: TGTGCCAGCAGCTTAGTTCGGACTAGCGGGGGGATAGAGCAGTACTTC.

This clonotype has more than one count but fewer than ten. This chain uses TRBV5-1 with TRBJ2-4, with D possibly being TRBD2 (6 bases). This CDR3 comprises 15 residues. The V gene lost 3 bases and the J gene lost 4 bases, with 14 bases spanning the gap. Germline V gene data show CDR1 as SGHRS and CDR2 as YFSETQ. CDR3 sequence (DNA): TGCGCCAGCAGCTCCGGAGGGGACGGGAAAAACATTCAGTACTTC. Protein: CASSSGGDGKNIQYF.

The chain joins TRBV10-2 to TRBJ1-1, with D perhaps TRBD1 (6 bases). V lost 4 bases to trimming and J lost 5 bases, with 17 bases between them. The CDR3 spans 15 residues. Germline CDR1 reads WSHSY; CDR2 reads SAAADI. In nucleotides, the CDR3 is TGCGCCAGCAGTGTATTGGGGGGCTCCAGGACTGAAGCTTTCTTT. Its protein is CASSVLGGSRTEAFF.

The chain has TRBV24-1 and TRBJ1-1; TRBD1 is a possible D gene (5 bases). Germline V gives CDR1 KGHDR, CDR2 SFDVKD. CDR3 size: 13 residues. V dropped 3 bases and J dropped 5 bases, with 9 bases sitting between them. The CDR3 DNA sequence: TGTGCCACCAGTGATGAGAGGGGAACTGAAGCTTTCTTT. Protein: CATSDERGTEAFF.